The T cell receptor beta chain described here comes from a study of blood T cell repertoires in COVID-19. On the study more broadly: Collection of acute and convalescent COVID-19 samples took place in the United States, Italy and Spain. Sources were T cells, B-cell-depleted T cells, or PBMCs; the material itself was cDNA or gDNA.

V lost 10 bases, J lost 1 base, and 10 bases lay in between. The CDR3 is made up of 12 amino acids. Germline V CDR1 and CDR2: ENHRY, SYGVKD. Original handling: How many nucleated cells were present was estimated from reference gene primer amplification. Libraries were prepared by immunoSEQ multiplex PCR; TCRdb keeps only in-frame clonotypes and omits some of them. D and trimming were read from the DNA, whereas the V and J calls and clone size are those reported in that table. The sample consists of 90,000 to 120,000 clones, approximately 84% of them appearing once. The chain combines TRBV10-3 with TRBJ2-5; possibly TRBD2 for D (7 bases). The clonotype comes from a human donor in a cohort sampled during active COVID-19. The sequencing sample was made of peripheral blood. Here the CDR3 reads CATRGAQETQYF. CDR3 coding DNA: TGTGCCACCCGGGGGGCCCAAGAGACCCAGTACTTC.